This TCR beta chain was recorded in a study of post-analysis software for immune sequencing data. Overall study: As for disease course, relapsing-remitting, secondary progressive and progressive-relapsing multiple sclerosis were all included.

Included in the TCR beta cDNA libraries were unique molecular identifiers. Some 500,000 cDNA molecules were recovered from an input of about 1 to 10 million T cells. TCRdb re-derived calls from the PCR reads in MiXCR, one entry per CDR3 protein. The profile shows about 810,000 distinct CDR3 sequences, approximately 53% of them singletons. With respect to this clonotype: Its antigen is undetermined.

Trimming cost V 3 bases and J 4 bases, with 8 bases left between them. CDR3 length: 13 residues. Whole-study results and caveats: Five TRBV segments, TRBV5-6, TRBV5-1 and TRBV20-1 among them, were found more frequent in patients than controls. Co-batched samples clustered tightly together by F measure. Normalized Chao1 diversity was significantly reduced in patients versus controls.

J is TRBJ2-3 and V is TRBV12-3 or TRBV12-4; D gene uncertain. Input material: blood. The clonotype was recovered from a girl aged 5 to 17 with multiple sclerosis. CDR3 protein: CASSFSHADTQYF. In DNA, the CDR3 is TGTGCCAGCAGTTTTTCCCATGCAGATACGCAGTATTTT.